What follows describes a single TCR beta chain. Its specificity is not known. At cycle 4 day 1, cycle 7 day 1, and baseline, blood was sampled. The protocol was immunoSEQ multiplex PCR, while the TCRdb copy is restricted to in-frame clones and leaves out a portion. The sample shows 45,000 to 70,000 clones, 85% to 90% of them seen only once. This entry belongs to a study of OX40 agonist ivuxolimab in advanced cancers. Study in general: Patients were roughly 87% male with ages roughly 23 to 79, mean about 60. One hepatocellular carcinoma and a couple of cutaneous melanoma patients partially responded.

Points from the study as a whole: At 0.1 to 3.0 mg/kg, CD4+ and CD8+ blood T cells expanded clonally by week 6.

The sequence was collected from an adult with an advanced solid tumor such as melanoma, head and neck, liver or kidney cancer. Here the sequenced sample was CD4+ or CD8+ T cells sorted from blood, taken in a trial of the OX40 agonist ivuxolimab.

CDR3: CASSEQGLYEQYF. The CDR3 DNA reads as TGTGCCAGCAGTGAACAGGGGCTCTACGAGCAGTACTTC. The chain carries TRBV2 and TRBJ2-7; possibly TRBD1 for D (6 bases). CDR1 and CDR2 (germline): SNHLY, FYNNEI. Trimming pared 2 bases from V and 3 bases from J, leaving 8 bases between. This CDR3 is 13 amino acids long.